This TCR beta chain derives from a study of T-cell memory formation after mild COVID-19. V was clipped by 0 bases and J by 3 bases, with 12 bases between them. In germline, CDR1 is SGHNT, CDR2 YENEEA. The CDR3 covers 15 residues. This clonotype was counted a few times. TCRdb recomputed calls from the 5' RACE reads with MiXCR, one row per CDR3 protein. This sample yields under 300,000 distinct CDR3 sequences, of which roughly 10% are seen a single time; around a fifth belongs to the top ten. The chain is built from TRBV11-3 and TRBJ2-7; D remains unclear. The receptor comes from a man between 18 and 35 years old who had mild COVID-19 (a few samples of this study predate the infection). Cell type and time point are not known. The source material was PBMCs or a T cell subset sorted from them (not recorded which). In DNA form, the CDR3 reads TGTGCCAGCAGCTTAGATACCACTGCTGTCTACGAGCAGTACTTC. Protein: CASSLDTTAVYEQYF.